The 11 T cell receptor beta chains in this list originate from one sample, sequenced in a study of cytomegalovirus exposure and HLA in healthy donors. This table comes from immunoSEQ multiplex PCR, and its TCRdb copy is limited to in-frame clones, with some not included. The sample has 150,000 to 200,000 clones; around 85% are singletons. Sequencing used PBMCs. Receptor source: a woman aged 25 to 45 in good health and CMV-seronegative.

The count of this clone is one. The chain joins TRBV2 to TRBJ1-6; D is undetermined. Germline CDR1 reads SNHLY; CDR2 reads FYNNEI. The CDR3 totals 14 residues. V was clipped by 3 bases and J by 7 bases, with 10 bases between them. The CDR3 region is CASSERRPNSPLHF. In DNA, the CDR3 is TGTGCCAGCAGTGAGCGACGGCCAAATTCACCCCTCCACTTT. The full variable domain, with the rest looked up from reference TRBV2 and TRBJ1-6, is EPEVTQTPSHQVTQMGQEVILRCVPISNHLYFYWYRQILGQKVEFLVSFYNNEISEKSEIFDDQFSVERPDGSNFTLKIRSTKLEDSAMYFCASSERRPNSPLHFGNGTRLTVT.

This clone was detected only once. The V gene is TRBV15, the J gene TRBJ2-7; D unresolved. CDR1 and CDR2 from the germline V gene are LNHNV and YYDKDF (reference sequence). CDR3 length: 14 residues. Trimming took off 4 bases at V and 0 bases at J, with 10 bases between the two ends. The CDR3 reads CATSKRSISYEQYF. DNA of the CDR3: TGTGCCACCAGCAAAAGGTCCATCTCCTACGAGCAGTACTTC.

This clone was recorded once. The chain employs TRBV6-4 and TRBJ2-2; TRBD1 aligns across 9 bases. The CDR3 totals 14 residues. CDR1 and CDR2 (germline): MRHNA, SNTAGT. Trimming cost V 6 bases and J 6 bases; bases outside gene matches: 5. The CDR3 DNA sequence: TGTGCCAGCAGCCCGGGACAGGGTGCCGGGGAGCTGTTTTTT. Amino acid sequence: CASSPGQGAGELFF.

This sequence joins TRBV5-6 and TRBJ1-1, with D tentatively TRBD1 (5 bases). The CDR3 extends over 12 amino acids. Trimming took 2 bases from V and 5 from J, leaving 7 bases between them. Germline CDR1 SGHDT, CDR2 YYEEEE. CDR3: CASSLGATEAFF. Here the CDR3 DNA reads TGTGCCAGCAGCTTAGGGGCAACTGAAGCTTTCTTT.

The chain couples TRBV30 to TRBJ2-1, with 8 bases identical to TRBD2. The CDR3 sequence is 11 residues long. CDR1 GTSNPN and CDR2 SVGIG come from the germline V gene (reference sequence). V lost 2 bases, J lost 15 bases, and 6 bases stayed unmatched. Written as DNA, the CDR3 is TGTGCCTGGAGTTCAGGGACTAGAACGTTCTTC. It yields the protein CAWSSGTRTFF.

Concerning this clone: One end of the junction is discordant with germline, which a read error may explain. J is TRBJ2-1 and V is TRBV6-5; 9 positions match TRBD1. CDR1 MNHEY and CDR2 SVGAGI come from the germline V gene. CDR3 length: 12 residues. The CDR3 spells CASSSGGQGQLF. The CDR3 coding sequence is TGTGCCAGCAGTTCTGGGGGACAGGGACAGCTCTTC.

The chain combines TRBV27 with TRBJ2-1, with D perhaps TRBD1 or TRBD2 (5 bases each). The germline CDR1 and CDR2 sequences are MNHEY and SMNVEV (reference sequence). This CDR3 has 17 residues. The ends were cut back, 5 bases at V and 10 bases at J, with 27 bases in the middle. The CDR3 here is CASSPLVPMRGVEEQFF. CDR3 in DNA: TGTGCCAGCAGTCCCCTCGTTCCGATGAGGGGAGTGGAGGAGCAGTTCTTC.

V and J are TRBV28 and TRBJ1-5; no firm D call. The CDR3 covers 13 residues. The V and J ends lost 7 bases and 1 base respectively, with 8 bases between them. Per the germline V gene, CDR1 is MDHEN and CDR2 is SYDVKM. In DNA form, the CDR3 reads TGTGCCAGCACCCGGGCCAGCAATCAGCCCCAGCATTTT. As protein: CASTRASNQPQHF.

The rearrangement uses TRBV9 and TRBJ2-5, with unresolved D. The CDR3 has 13 amino acids. Trimming removed 3 bases at V and 4 bases at J, with 10 bases between. Germline V CDR1 and CDR2: SGDLS, YYNGEE. DNA of the CDR3: TGTGCCAGCAGCGCCTCCGCCCCAGAGACCCAGTACTTC. This gives the protein CASSASAPETQYF.

The CDR3 spells CASSLGGQDTQYF. The DNA of the CDR3 is TGTGCCAGCAGTTTAGGAGGCCAGGATACGCAGTATTTT. This chain connects TRBV27 to TRBJ2-3; perhaps TRBD2 as D (5 bases). This CDR3 spans 13 amino acids. Germline assignment: CDR1 MNHEY and CDR2 SMNVEV (reference sequence). Trimming removed 2 bases from V and 6 bases from J, with 9 bases in between.

The chain recombines TRBV28 with TRBJ2-2; tentative D call: TRBD1 (6 bases). The germline gives CDR1 MDHEN, CDR2 SYDVKM. The CDR3 is 19 amino acids. Trimming removed 3 bases from V and 0 bases from J, with 20 bases in between. In DNA, the CDR3 is TGTGCCAGCAGTTTGGGAACAGATCGGACAGAACCGAACACCGGGGAGCTGTTTTTT. This translates into CASSLGTDRTEPNTGELFF.